The 21 T cell receptor beta chains below were found in one sample sequenced in a study of cytomegalovirus exposure and HLA in healthy donors. Amplification used 60 Vbeta primers and 13 Jbeta primers. Sequencing was performed with immunoSEQ multiplex PCR; in TCRdb, only in-frame clones are kept and a portion is missing. Of about 200,000 clones in the sample, roughly 80% were seen once. Material for sequencing was PBMCs. These receptors came from a girl aged 2-15 years in good health and CMV-seronegative.

V gene TRBV15 combines with J gene TRBJ1-2; 8 nucleotides match TRBD1. The germline CDR1 and CDR2 sequences are LNHNV and YYDKDF (reference sequence). This CDR3 comprises 14 residues. Trimming at V came to 4 bases and at J to 4 bases, leaving 5 bases not matched to a gene. The CDR3 bases are TGTGCCACCAGCACAGGGGGCGTGCTCTATGGCTACACCTTC. Translated: CATSTGGVLYGYTF. Based on the CDR3 plus reference TRBV15 and TRBJ1-2, the full variable domain is DAMVIQNPRYQVTQFGKPVTLSCSQTLNHNVMYWYQQKSSQAPKLLFHYYDKDFNNEADTPDNFQSRRPNTSFCFLDIRSPGLGDTAMYLCATSTGGVLYGYTFGSGTRLTVV.

The gene calls are TRBV6-1 and TRBJ1-1; TRBD1 agrees at 11 bases. CDR3 length equals 13 residues. With V trimmed by 6 bases and J by 4 bases, 1 base remained unmatched. CDR1 and CDR2 from the germline V gene are MNHNS and SASEGT. The CDR3 sequence: CASRGQGGTEAFF. In DNA form, the CDR3 reads TGTGCCAGCAGGGGACAGGGGGGCACTGAAGCTTTCTTT.

The chain carries TRBV7-2 and TRBJ2-1; the D gene is possibly TRBD2 (5 bases). The CDR3 is 14 residues long. V lost 1 base and J lost 7, with 11 bases in between. Looked up from germline, CDR1 is SGHTA and CDR2 is FQGNSA. CDR3 loop: CASSLGASGNEQFF. The DNA of the CDR3 is TGTGCCAGCAGCTTAGGGGCTTCGGGGAATGAGCAGTTCTTC. Full variable domain (missing parts from reference TRBV7-2 and TRBJ2-1): GAGVSQSPSNKVTEKGKDVELRCDPISGHTALYWYRQSLGQGLEFLIYFQGNSAPDKSGLPSDRFSAERTGGSVSTLTIQRTQQEDSAVYLCASSLGASGNEQFFGPGTRLTVL.

This clone was observed a single time. This chain joins TRBV5-4 and TRBJ1-1; D remains ambiguous. The germline V gene encodes CDR1 SGHNT and CDR2 YYREEE (reference sequence). This CDR3 is built from 14 residues. The germline V and J ends were trimmed by 0 bases and 4 bases, with 10 bases remaining between them. Here the CDR3 reads CASSLGGYATEAFF. The CDR3 DNA reads TGTGCCAGCAGCTTGGGCGGTTACGCCACTGAAGCTTTCTTT.

In its sample, this clone was seen once. The chain joins TRBV5-1 to TRBJ2-3; D unresolved. With 0 bases removed from V and 1 base from J, the gap between germline ends came to 21 bases. CDR1 and CDR2 from the germline V gene are SGHRS and YFSETQ. This CDR3 contains 19 residues. DNA for the CDR3: TGCGCCAGCAGCTTGGAATCCCTTAATTTGCTCAGGCGCACAGATACGCAGTATTTT. Translating it yields CASSLESLNLLRRTDTQYF.

This chain connects TRBV10-3 to TRBJ2-5, with a possible D match to TRBD1 (8 bases). Trimming shortened V by 1 base and J by 2 bases, and 20 bases separated the two germline ends. The CDR3 runs 18 residues. Germline V CDR1 and CDR2: ENHRY, SYGVKD. CDR3 in amino acids: CAISEYRGGSEQQETQYF. CDR3 DNA sequence: TGTGCCATCAGTGAGTACAGGGGGGGGTCTGAACAGCAAGAGACCCAGTACTTC.

The rearrangement links TRBV7-2 to TRBJ1-5; the match to TRBD1 covers 7 bases. The CDR3 has 16 amino acids. V trimming: 1 base; J trimming: 3 bases; junction bases outside the gene matches: 6. In germline, CDR1 is SGHTA, CDR2 FQGNSA. CDR3 loop: CASSLVGTEVNQPQHF. In DNA, the CDR3 is TGTGCCAGCAGCTTAGTCGGGACAGAGGTCAATCAGCCCCAGCATTTT.

The rearrangement joins TRBV29-1 to TRBJ2-3, with D possibly being TRBD1 (6 bases). The CDR3 contains 13 residues. V lost 5 bases, J lost 2 bases, and 11 bases lay in between. Germline V lookup: CDR1 SQVTM, CDR2 ANQGSEA. The CDR3 reads CSVRQVLTDTQYF. Written as DNA, the CDR3 is TGCAGCGTTAGACAGGTCCTCACAGATACGCAGTATTTT.

J is TRBJ2-5 and V is TRBV5-4; 13 bases align to TRBD2. Germline V gives CDR1 SGHNT, CDR2 YYREEE (reference sequence). The CDR3 loop spans 18 amino acids. J gave up 5 bases and V 3 bases, and 13 bases lay outside the gene matches. CDR3 region: CASSSGGLAGRKAETQYF. The DNA for the CDR3 is TGTGCCAGCAGCTCGGGGGGACTAGCGGGAAGGAAGGCGGAGACCCAGTACTTC.

The chain employs TRBV5-4 and TRBJ1-3; maybe TRBD1 (5 bases). In germline, CDR1 is SGHNT, CDR2 YYREEE (reference sequence). This CDR3 is 15 amino acids long. V was trimmed by 1 base and J by 3 bases, leaving 11 bases between them. Here the CDR3 DNA reads TGTGCCAGCAGCTTGTCAGGGTCTTTTGGAAACACCATATATTTT. As protein: CASSLSGSFGNTIYF.

The chain has TRBV7-2 and TRBJ2-2, with 11 positions matching TRBD2. The CDR3 is 15 amino acids. Germline loops: CDR1 SGHTA, CDR2 FQGNSA. The trim removed 2 bases at V and 7 bases at J, leaving 3 bases unmatched. CDR3 sequence (DNA): TGTGCCAGCAGCTTAACTAGCGGGAGAATCGGGGAGCTGTTTTTT. It encodes CASSLTSGRIGELFF.

This rearrangement joins TRBV4-1 to TRBJ2-5; 9 bases align to TRBD2. The CDR3 extends over 16 amino acids. V was clipped by 7 bases and J by 3 bases; unmatched bases: 12. Germline lookup yields CDR1 MGHRA and CDR2 YSYEKL. CDR3 bases: TGCGCCAGCACTTTCAACCCGACTAGCGGTAAAGAGACCCAGTACTTC. Protein sequence: CASTFNPTSGKETQYF.

The rearrangement links TRBV6-5 to TRBJ2-7; 10 positions agree with TRBD2. This CDR3 has 14 residues. From germline, CDR1 is MNHEY and CDR2 SVGAGI. The ends lost 4 bases at V and 6 bases at J; junction bases unmatched: 6. CDR3 nucleotides: TGTGCCAGCAGTTTCCTAGCGGGAGCATCCGAGCAGTACTTC. Its translation is CASSFLAGASEQYF.

The chain is built from TRBV27 and TRBJ2-7; D is unclear. The V end lost 2 bases, the J end lost 1 base, and 6 bases lay between the germline ends. In germline, CDR1 is MNHEY, CDR2 SMNVEV (reference sequence). CDR3 length: 13 residues. CDR3: CASSLVGSYEQYF. In DNA form, the CDR3 reads TGTGCCAGCAGTTTAGTCGGGTCCTACGAGCAGTACTTC.

The chain employs TRBV15 and TRBJ2-3; 10 nucleotides agree with TRBD2. Germline V gene data show CDR1 as LNHNV and CDR2 as YYDKDF (reference sequence). Trimming took 0 bases from V and 5 from J; bases not matched to a gene: 17. This CDR3 spans 20 amino acids. CDR3 region: CATSRDYGGGLAGVVDTQYF. The CDR3 nucleotides are TGTGCCACCAGCAGAGATTACGGGGGTGGGCTAGCGGGGGTAGTAGATACGCAGTATTTT.

The chain employs TRBV6-1 and TRBJ2-7, with D unresolved. Germline CDR1 is MNHNS and CDR2 is SASEGT. The CDR3 spans 13 residues. V was shortened by 7 bases and J by 2 bases, with 12 bases between the two germline ends. The CDR3 region has the DNA TGTGCCAGCATCTCCCCAGAAGCCTACGAGCAGTACTTC. Its translation is CASISPEAYEQYF.

V and J are TRBV5-4 and TRBJ2-5; the D gene is possibly TRBD2 (6 bases). Germline V gene sequence: CDR1 SGHNT, CDR2 YYREEE (reference sequence). Trimming took 4 bases from V and 5 from J, leaving 12 bases between them. The length of the CDR3 is 13 residues. The CDR3 bases are TGTGCCAGCAGCGCGGGACGTCGGGAGACCCAGTACTTC. Encoded protein: CASSAGRRETQYF.

This clone has just one count. This rearrangement joins TRBV5-1 to TRBJ2-6; tentative D call: TRBD1 (5 bases). The length of the CDR3 is 17 residues. Trimming removed 0 bases from V and 0 bases from J, with 10 bases in between. CDR1 is SGHRS and CDR2 is YFSETQ in the germline V gene. The CDR3 loop reads CASSLAIGDSGANVLTF. The CDR3 region has the DNA TGCGCCAGCAGCTTGGCGATAGGGGACTCTGGGGCCAACGTCCTGACTTTC.

CDR3 nucleotides: TGTGCCAGCAGTGGATGGGAGGCGACGCAGTATTTT. It translates to CASSGWEATQYF. The J gene is TRBJ2-3, the V gene TRBV2; possibly TRBD2 for D (6 bases). Trimming stripped 4 bases from V and 9 bases from J, with 11 bases between. CDR3 length: 12 residues. The germline V gene encodes CDR1 SNHLY and CDR2 FYNNEI.

This chain links TRBV6-6 with TRBJ1-4, with a possible D match to TRBD1 (6 bases). Trimming took off 2 bases at V and 4 bases at J, with 11 bases between the two ends. This CDR3 region has 15 residues. CDR1 and CDR2 from the germline V gene are MNHNY and SVGAGI (reference sequence). The CDR3 protein is CASSYPQGSNEKLFF. CDR3 DNA sequence: TGTGCCAGCAGTTACCCCCAGGGGAGTAATGAAAAACTGTTTTTT.

J is TRBJ1-1 and V is TRBV7-9; D is ambiguous. Germline lookup yields CDR1 SEHNR and CDR2 FQNEAQ (reference sequence). CDR3 length: 11 amino acids. Trimming pared 5 bases from V and 7 bases from J, leaving 8 bases between. DNA of the CDR3: TGTGCCAGCAGCACGGGTCTTGAAGCTTTCTTT. Its protein is CASSTGLEAFF.